The clone carrying this T cell receptor (beta chain) was picked up many times. What it recognizes is unknown. The sample is drawn from a study of CD8 T cells in ankylosing spondylitis. Regarding the study as a whole: Matched ankylosing spondylitis synovial fluid reportedly showed significant enrichment of disease-linked clones.

A single record per CDR3 protein comes from TCRdb applying MiXCR to the 5' RACE reads. In the table there are approximately 250,000 distinct CDR3 sequences, 7% to 10% of which are singletons. The TCR was taken from a female donor with ankylosing spondylitis or in good health (not recorded which). The sequenced material came from blood, either unsorted or a sorted T cell fraction (not recorded which).

The CDR3: CASSSKAGGTQYF. CDR3 coding DNA: TGTGCCAGCAGTTCCAAGGCGGGAGGTACGCAGTATTTT. The V and J genes are TRBV6-5 and TRBJ2-3, with TRBD2 identical over 8 bases. This CDR3 contains 13 residues. V dropped 4 bases and J dropped 8; count of bases not matched to a gene: 5. The germline V gene has CDR1 MNHEY and CDR2 SVGAGI.